A selection of T cell receptor beta chains follows, all from one sample in a study of T-cell memory formation after mild COVID-19. TCRdb passed the 5' RACE reads through MiXCR, listing each CDR3 protein once. The sample carries roughly 150,000 distinct CDR3 sequences, about 15% recorded once. Sequences were obtained from PBMCs or a T cell subset sorted from them (not recorded which). The source is an adult woman who had mild COVID-19 (a few samples of this study predate the infection). Cell type and time point are not known. CDR3s include the opening cysteine and the closing phenylalanine or tryptophan. Each record gives: V gene, CDR3 protein.

>TRBV5-1
CASRRDPGDSYEQYF
>TRBV12-3/TRBV12-4
CASSPWRGARTQYF
>TRBV6-5
CASSYRRLAGSDTQYF
>TRBV10-3
CAISALRAGGGYEQYF
>TRBV7-2
CASSTRRGGRADSYEQYF
>TRBV9
CASSGAQVLNYGYTF
>TRBV3-1
CASSQEWDRVGQETQYF
>TRBV29-1
CSVEGTGSGETQYF
>TRBV27
CASSLRNSGANVLTF
>TRBV7-9
CASSLGTSVGNQPQHF
>TRBV5-5
CASSFSGGGNQPQHF
>TRBV10-3
CAISDLEEGQTTEAFF
>TRBV7-9
CASSPDGSSYEQYF
>TRBV12-3/TRBV12-4
CASTGTGNQPQHF
>TRBV5-1
CASSLDHYNSPLHF
>TRBV9
CASSPDPGLQQYF
>TRBV2
CASRDPGSTDTQYF
>TRBV29-1
CSVEFPGPLETYEQYF
>TRBV20-1
CSATQGANSPLHF
>TRBV27
CASSSPRREAGAEQYF
>TRBV25-1
CASSDWAPVEQFF
>TRBV7-9
CASSLATGYQETQYF
>TRBV4-1
CASSRLLAGGGRDTQYF
>TRBV6-6
CASSYQVQGDEQYF
>TRBV6-5
CASSYSGATEAFF
>TRBV7-9
CASSLDPGTGGKYF
>TRBV5-1
CASSWDTPYEQYF
>TRBV29-1
CSVGELNTEAFF
>TRBV5-1
CASGTTEPNSPLHF
>TRBV5-1
CASRLTMDRNGGYTF
>TRBV12-3/TRBV12-4
CASSTWDRETQYF
>TRBV7-2
CASSLVIRGRTGNTIYF
>TRBV25-1
CASSDPKGGLAKNIQYF
>TRBV13
CASSPEGGTGNRPYEQYF
>TRBV11-2
CASSFSGSREETQYF
>TRBV21-1
CASSQRGKMATDTQYF
>TRBV14
CASSQDWPGASSYNEQFF
>TRBV29-1
CSVKGLAGINEQFF
>TRBV7-9
CASSSDTQYF
>TRBV4-3
CASSQDHRQRYSRVGGGYTF
>TRBV6-5
CASSYNRGYEQYF
>TRBV5-1
CASSRRQGGEGTEAFF
>TRBV18
CASSPGQGGQPQHF
>TRBV12-3/TRBV12-4
CASRITGRDEQFF
>TRBV6-6
CASRKGWGLASRRETQYF
>TRBV24-1
CASLKTSTYNEQFF
>TRBV5-1
CASSLAGTGGGGYGYTF
>TRBV30
CAWSVQGQPQHF
>TRBV14
CASSQRSGGYNEQFF
>TRBV7-9
CASTPGSGELFF
>TRBV5-1
CASSLGSSHYGYTF
>TRBV11-3
CASSPWTGLGEAFF
>TRBV6-1
CASSEALQGATQYF
>TRBV7-9
CASSQGVQETQYF
>TRBV20-1
CSARDYRGHRINEQFF
>TRBV7-2
CASSLGGYEQFF
>TRBV6-1
CASREILRGERGTEDFF
>TRBV4-1
CASSQDRPQGNYGYTF
>TRBV12-3/TRBV12-4
CASSSTRGGLLNTEAFF